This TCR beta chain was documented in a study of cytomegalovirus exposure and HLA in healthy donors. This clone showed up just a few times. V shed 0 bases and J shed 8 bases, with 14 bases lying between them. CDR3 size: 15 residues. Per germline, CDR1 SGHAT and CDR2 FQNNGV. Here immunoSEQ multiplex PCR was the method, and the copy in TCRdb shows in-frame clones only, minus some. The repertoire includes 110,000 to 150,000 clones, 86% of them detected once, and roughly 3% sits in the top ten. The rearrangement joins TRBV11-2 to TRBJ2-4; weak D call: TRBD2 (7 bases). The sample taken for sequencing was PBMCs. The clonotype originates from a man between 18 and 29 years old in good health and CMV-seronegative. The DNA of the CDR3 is TGTGCCAGCAGCTTAGACTGGGGGGGCCCTCACATTCAGTACTTC. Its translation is CASSLDWGGPHIQYF.